Below, one T cell receptor beta chain is given with its context. The sample has other DNA sequences that encode this CDR3 too. The data stem from a study of shared clonotypes between healthy human individuals. Study at large: Used for every donor were three CD4 naive, three CD4 memory, two CD8 naive and one CD8 memory plate.

The CDR3 spans 15 residues. V was clipped by 0 bases and J by 3 bases; unmatched bases: 4. Per germline, CDR1 SGDLS and CDR2 YYNGEE. Generated by immunoSEQ multiplex PCR, the TCRdb table keeps only in-frame clones and is missing some. The table lists about 1.1 million clones, around 82% of them singletons. The sequenced sample was memory CD4+ T cells from PBMCs. This sample's subset: CD45RA-negative fraction. This clonotype originated in a man aged 18 to 29 in good health. Some clones in this sample may be carry-over from other donors' samples. The V call is TRBV9, the J call TRBJ2-3; 7 nucleotides agree with TRBD1. DNA of the CDR3: TGTGCCAGCAGCGTAGGGGGCAGGGGGACAGATACGCAGTATTTT. This sequence encodes CASSVGGRGTDTQYF.